This T cell receptor (beta chain) was identified in a study of T cell responses to AZD1222 COVID-19 vaccine. General study points: Reportedly, close to half of spike-specific TCRs are directed against unmutated variant regions. Repertoires in all cases were sampled only once the peak T cell response had passed.

Assay: immunoSEQ multiplex PCR; the TCRdb copy retains only in-frame clones and omits some. The sample carries 150,000 or so clones, roughly 90% recorded once. As regards this clone: Its antigen is still unknown.

In germline, CDR1 is MNHEY, CDR2 SVGAGI. The CDR3 loop spans 14 amino acids. Trimming removed 5 bases from V and 7 bases from J; junction bases left unmatched: 5. The TCR was taken from an adult who received the AZD1222 COVID-19 vaccine. The chain links TRBV6-5 to TRBJ1-2, with 12 positions matching TRBD1. The sequencing here drew on peripheral blood, taken 28 days after the second AZD1222 dose. DNA for the CDR3: TGTGCCAGCAGTCAACTGGGACAGGGGGCTGGCTACACCTTC. As protein: CASSQLGQGAGYTF.